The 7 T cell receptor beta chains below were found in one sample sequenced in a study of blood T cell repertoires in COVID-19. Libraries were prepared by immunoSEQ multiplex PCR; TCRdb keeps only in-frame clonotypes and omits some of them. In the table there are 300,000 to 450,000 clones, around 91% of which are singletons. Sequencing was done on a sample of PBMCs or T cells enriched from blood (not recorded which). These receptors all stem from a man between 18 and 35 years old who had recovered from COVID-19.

CDR3 in amino acids: CASSDSLRPNEKLFF. DNA for the CDR3: TGTGCCAGCAGTGACTCGCTCAGGCCTAATGAAAAACTGTTTTTT. The chain combines TRBV6-4 with TRBJ1-4; D uncertain. V was trimmed by 0 bases and J by 3 bases, leaving 8 bases between them. This CDR3 region has 15 residues. Germline V CDR1 and CDR2: MRHNA, SNTAGT.

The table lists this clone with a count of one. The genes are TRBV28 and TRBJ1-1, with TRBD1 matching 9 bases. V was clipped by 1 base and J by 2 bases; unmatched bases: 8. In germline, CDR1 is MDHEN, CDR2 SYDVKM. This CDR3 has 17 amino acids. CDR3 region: CASSLLRTGGRNTEAFF. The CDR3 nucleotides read TGTGCCAGCAGTTTATTACGAACAGGGGGCCGTAACACTGAAGCTTTCTTT.

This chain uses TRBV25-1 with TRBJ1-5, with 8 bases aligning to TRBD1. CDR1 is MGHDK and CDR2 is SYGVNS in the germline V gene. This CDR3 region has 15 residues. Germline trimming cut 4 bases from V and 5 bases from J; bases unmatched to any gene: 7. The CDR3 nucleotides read TGTGCCAGCAGTGGGATTGGGACAGGCCATCAGCCCCAGCATTTT. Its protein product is CASSGIGTGHQPQHF.

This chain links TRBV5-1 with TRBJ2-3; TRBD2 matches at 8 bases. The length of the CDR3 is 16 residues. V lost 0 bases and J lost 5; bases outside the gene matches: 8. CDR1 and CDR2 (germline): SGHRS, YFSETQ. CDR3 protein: CASSLGGGPAGDTQYF. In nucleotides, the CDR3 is TGCGCCAGCAGCTTGGGCGGGGGGCCTGCGGGAGATACGCAGTATTTT.

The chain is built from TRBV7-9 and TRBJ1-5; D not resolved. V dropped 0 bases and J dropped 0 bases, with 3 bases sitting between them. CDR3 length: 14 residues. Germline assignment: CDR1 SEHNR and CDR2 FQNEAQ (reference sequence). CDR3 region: CASSLAASNQPQHF. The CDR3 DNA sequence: TGTGCCAGCAGCTTAGCGGCTAGCAATCAGCCCCAGCATTTT.

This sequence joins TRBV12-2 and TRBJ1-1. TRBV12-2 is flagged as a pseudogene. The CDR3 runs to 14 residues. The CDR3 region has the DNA TGTGCAAGTCGCTTAATCTATGGGAACACTGAAGCTTTCTTT. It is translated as CASRLIYGNTEAFF.

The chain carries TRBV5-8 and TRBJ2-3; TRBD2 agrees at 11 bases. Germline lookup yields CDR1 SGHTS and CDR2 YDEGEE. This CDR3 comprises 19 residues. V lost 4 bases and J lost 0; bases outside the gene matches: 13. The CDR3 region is CASSAGKTSGVTSTDTQYF. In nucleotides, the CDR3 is TGTGCCAGCAGCGCCGGGAAGACTAGCGGGGTGACTAGCACAGATACGCAGTATTTT.